A single sample gave rise to the 32 T cell receptor beta chains below, sequenced in a study of control samples from healthy donors and cancer patients. Generated by immunoSEQ multiplex PCR, the TCRdb table keeps only in-frame clones and is missing some. The table has 110,000 to 150,000 clones, approximately 94% seen once. Sequenced material: blood. All receptors derive from a man aged 40-49 years in good health.

The rearrangement joins TRBV10-1 to TRBJ2-2; TRBD1 matches 9 bases. V lost 8 bases to trimming and J lost 5 bases; unmatched junction nucleotides: 9. This CDR3 is built from 15 residues. Germline V gives CDR1 WNHNN, CDR2 SYGVQD (reference sequence). The CDR3 is CASHGGTGRTGELFF. Here the CDR3 DNA reads TGCGCCAGCCACGGCGGGACAGGGAGGACCGGGGAGCTGTTTTTT.

The rearrangement links TRBV7-9 to TRBJ1-4, with D possibly being TRBD1 (5 bases). CDR3 length: 17 amino acids. V lost 5 bases and J lost 1, with 17 bases in between. Germline CDR1 and CDR2: SEHNR and FQNEAQ (reference sequence). CDR3 sequence (DNA): TGTGCCAGCAGCATGACGGGCCCCGGGGGAACTAATGAAAAACTGTTTTTT. Translating gives CASSMTGPGGTNEKLFF.

The rearrangement joins TRBV25-1 to TRBJ2-7, with a possible D match to TRBD1 (6 bases). Germline V gene lookup returns CDR1 MGHDK and CDR2 SYGVNS. Trimming removed 5 bases from V and 2 bases from J, with 16 bases in between. CDR3 size: 15 residues. The DNA of the CDR3 is TGTGCCAGCAGTATCCGACAGGTCTTGACCTACGAGCAGTACTTC. Protein: CASSIRQVLTYEQYF.

This chain connects TRBV7-2 to TRBJ2-7; a weak D match, TRBD2 (5 bases). V was clipped by 2 bases and J by 5 bases, with 13 bases between them. Germline values: CDR1 SGHTA, CDR2 FQGNSA. This CDR3 comprises 14 residues. CDR3 nucleotides: TGTGCCAGCAGCTTACTAACGGGGTTCCACGAGCAGTACTTC. Protein sequence: CASSLLTGFHEQYF.

The chain is built from TRBV2 and TRBJ2-4; 8 nucleotides line up with TRBD2. CDR3 length equals 15 residues. The V gene end was trimmed by 5 bases and the J gene end by 4 bases; junction bases not matched to a gene: 7. The germline gives CDR1 SNHLY, CDR2 FYNNEI. The chain's CDR3 is CASSRTSIPKNIQYF. The CDR3 coding sequence is TGTGCCAGCAGTCGGACTAGCATCCCTAAAAACATTCAGTACTTC.

The V and J genes are TRBV7-9 and TRBJ2-4, with D hard to call. The CDR3 extends over 17 amino acids. The germline V and J ends were trimmed by 2 bases and 0 bases, with 14 bases remaining between them. Germline loops: CDR1 SEHNR, CDR2 FQNEAQ (reference sequence). This chain's CDR3 is CASSLSEYPEAKNIQYF. The CDR3 DNA reads as TGTGCCAGCAGCTTATCCGAATACCCGGAAGCCAAAAACATTCAGTACTTC.

The chain carries TRBV11-2 and TRBJ2-5, with 7 bases lining up with TRBD2. Trimming at V came to 1 base and at J to 14 bases, leaving 7 bases not matched to a gene. The CDR3 has 12 amino acids. CDR1 is SGHAT, CDR2 FQNNGV, per germline. CDR3 nucleotides: TGTGCCAGCAGCTTAGGAGGTAGCGGGTTATACTTC. The encoded protein is CASSLGGSGLYF.

The chain combines TRBV30 with TRBJ1-5; a possible D gene is TRBD1 (5 bases). CDR1 and CDR2 (germline): GTSNPN, SVGIG (reference sequence). Trimming left V 1 base short and J 6 bases short, with 13 bases between. The length of the CDR3 is 14 residues. DNA of the CDR3: TGTGCCTGGAGTGAGAAGGGGTTAGGTCAGCCCCAGCATTTT. Protein product: CAWSEKGLGQPQHF.

The J gene is TRBJ2-7, the V gene TRBV30; the D gene is possibly TRBD2 (5 bases). The ends were cut back, 2 bases at V and 1 base at J, with 12 bases in the middle. The CDR3 has 14 residues. CDR1 GTSNPN and CDR2 SVGIG come from the germline V gene (reference sequence). The DNA of the CDR3 is TGTGCCTGGAGTTTCTTTGGAGGATCCTACGAGCAGTACTTC. Encoded protein: CAWSFFGGSYEQYF.

The chain combines TRBV20-1 with TRBJ1-1; D unclear. The germline gives CDR1 DFQATT, CDR2 SNEGSKA (reference sequence). This CDR3 is 11 amino acids long. The CDR3 here is CRWAANTEAFF. The CDR3 DNA follows: TGCAGATGGGCGGCGAACACTGAAGCTTTCTTT.

J is TRBJ2-1 and V is TRBV11-3, with TRBD2 as a possible D gene (6 bases). CDR1 SGHNT and CDR2 YENEEA come from the germline V gene. The CDR3 has 12 residues. V lost 4 bases and J lost 10, with 11 bases in between. The CDR3 DNA is TGTGCCAGCAGCTCCCGACGGGGGGAGCAGTTCTTC. Protein: CASSSRRGEQFF.

The gene calls are TRBV6-5 and TRBJ2-4; 9 bases are a match to TRBD1. The CDR3 has 13 residues. Germline V gives CDR1 MNHEY, CDR2 SVGAGI. V shed 10 bases and J 8 bases; nucleotides not matched to a gene: 9. CDR3 protein: CATRGTGTDIQYF. The CDR3 DNA reads TGTGCCACCAGGGGGACAGGGACGGACATTCAGTACTTC.

The CDR3 DNA reads as TGTGCCAGCAGCAAACGGGACATCTCGATGAACACTGAAGCTTTCTTT. Translation gives CASSKRDISMNTEAFF. The V and J genes are TRBV9 and TRBJ1-1, with a weak D call TRBD1 (6 bases). Germline lookup yields CDR1 SGDLS and CDR2 YYNGEE. The CDR3 length is 16 residues. V gave up 4 bases and J gave up 0 bases, with 16 bases separating them.

V gene TRBV7-8 combines with J gene TRBJ2-3, with 9 positions matching TRBD1. With V trimmed by 5 bases and J by 2 bases, 5 bases remained unmatched. The CDR3 spans 15 residues. Germline V lookup: CDR1 SGHVS, CDR2 FQNEAQ. The CDR3 sequence is CASSGRDRATDTQYF. The CDR3 DNA reads TGTGCCAGCAGCGGCCGGGACAGGGCCACAGATACGCAGTATTTT.

V is TRBV7-9 and J is TRBJ1-2; D remains unclear. The CDR3 covers 14 residues. V was cut by 1 base and J by 6 bases, with 12 bases left in between. Germline CDR1 and CDR2: SEHNR and FQNEAQ (reference sequence). The CDR3 region has the DNA TGTGCCAGCAGCTTAGGCGGCAGAGTTGATGGCTACACCTTC. Translation gives CASSLGGRVDGYTF. The entire variable domain, with the rest obtained from reference TRBV7-9 and TRBJ1-2, is as follows: DTGVSQNPRHKITKRGQNVTFRCDPISEHNRLYWYRQTLGQGPEFLTYFQNEAQLEKSRLLSDRFSAERPKGSFSTLEIQRTEQGDSAMYLCASSLGGRVDGYTFGSGTRLTVV.

The chain carries TRBV6-6 and TRBJ2-1, with 7 bases lining up with TRBD1. Trimming at V came to 6 bases and at J to 5 bases, leaving 13 bases not matched to a gene. The CDR3 has 16 residues. Germline V gene data show CDR1 as MNHNY and CDR2 as SVGAGI (reference sequence). CDR3 amino acids: CASRHRGGVGNNEQFF. The CDR3 DNA is TGTGCCAGCAGACACAGGGGTGGGGTAGGTAACAATGAGCAGTTCTTC.

This chain links TRBV7-9 with TRBJ2-3; 10 bases align to TRBD2. Unmatched junction bases numbered 3, after V lost 5 bases and J lost 4 bases. The CDR3 runs to 14 residues. In germline, CDR1 is SEHNR, CDR2 FQNEAQ (reference sequence). CDR3 sequence: CASSTLAGADTQYF. The DNA for the CDR3 is TGTGCCAGCAGCACCCTAGCGGGAGCAGATACGCAGTATTTT.

The V gene is TRBV10-1, the J gene TRBJ1-2; 9 bases are shared with TRBD1. Trimming removed 11 bases from V and 4 bases from J; junction bases left unmatched: 5. The CDR3 covers 12 residues. Germline CDR1 WNHNN, CDR2 SYGVQD (reference sequence). The CDR3 is CAAGQGPYGYTF. As DNA, the CDR3 is TGCGCCGCCGGACAGGGGCCCTATGGCTACACCTTC.

The V call is TRBV19, the J call TRBJ1-5, with 11 bases identical to TRBD1. The germline gives CDR1 LNHDA, CDR2 SQIVND (reference sequence). After removal of 5 bases from V and 6 bases from J, the junction contained 3 bases not matched to a gene. The CDR3 length is 14 residues. The CDR3 DNA sequence: TGTGCCAGTAGTGTAGGGACAGGGGGTCAGCCCCAGCATTTT. Translating gives CASSVGTGGQPQHF.

Only one count was recorded for this clone. The chain links TRBV7-8 to TRBJ2-5; D may correspond to TRBD1 or TRBD2 (5 bases each). Germline CDR1 and CDR2: SGHVS and FQNEAQ. The CDR3 length is 15 residues. The ends were cut back, 1 base at V and 7 bases at J, with 16 bases in the middle. The CDR3 is CASSLEVGTQGTQYF. The CDR3 DNA reads TGTGCCAGCAGCTTAGAGGTGGGGACGCAGGGGACCCAGTACTTC.

The V and J genes are TRBV29-1 and TRBJ1-4; 8 positions agree with TRBD1. The V gene's germline CDR1 is SQVTM and CDR2 ANQGSEA. This CDR3 is 13 amino acids long. The V gene end was trimmed by 4 bases and the J gene end by 8 bases; junction bases not matched to a gene: 6. The CDR3 bases are TGCAGCGTTGCGGCAGGGGGCTGGGAAAAACTGTTTTTT. Translated, it gives CSVAAGGWEKLFF.

The chain joins TRBV5-6 to TRBJ1-5; maybe TRBD1 (5 bases). Looked up from germline, CDR1 is SGHDT and CDR2 is YYEEEE. The CDR3 totals 15 residues. The ends were cut back, 1 base at V and 4 bases at J, with 12 bases in the middle. This CDR3 is CASSLQGRGNQPQHF. CDR3 bases: TGTGCCAGCAGCTTGCAGGGACGGGGGAATCAGCCCCAGCATTTT.

The chain employs TRBV4-3 and TRBJ2-2, with a tentative D call TRBD2 (5 bases). The CDR3 runs 14 residues. Germline assignment: CDR1 LGHNA and CDR2 YSLEER. Trimming stripped 1 base from V and 4 bases from J, with 7 bases between. This CDR3 is CASSQARGTGELFF. As DNA, the CDR3 is TGCGCCAGCAGCCAAGCTCGGGGCACCGGGGAGCTGTTTTTT.

This rearrangement joins TRBV11-2 to TRBJ2-2; D perhaps matches TRBD2 (5 bases). V was clipped by 6 bases and J by 5 bases, with 19 bases between them. This CDR3 has 16 residues. Germline CDR1 reads SGHAT; CDR2 reads FQNNGV. The CDR3, as DNA: TGTGCCAGCAGTTATTTTTCTCTTTCGGGGACCGGGGAGCTGTTTTTT. Translating gives CASSYFSLSGTGELFF.

The CDR3 loop reads CATGGWKRDYGYTF. The CDR3 nucleotides are TGTGCCACCGGCGGGTGGAAGAGAGACTATGGCTACACCTTC. The gene calls are TRBV11-2 and TRBJ1-2, with unresolved D. Germline V gene data show CDR1 as SGHAT and CDR2 as FQNNGV. The length of the CDR3 is 14 residues. V lost 10 bases to trimming and J lost 3 bases, with 18 bases between them.

The CDR3 region has the DNA TGTGCCAGCAGCTTGGCGGGAAATGAGCAGTTCTTC. Its translation: CASSLAGNEQFF. V and J are TRBV5-6 and TRBJ2-1; D is perhaps TRBD2 (5 bases). Germline lookup yields CDR1 SGHDT and CDR2 YYEEEE. The CDR3 extends over 12 amino acids. The ends were cut back, 0 bases at V and 7 bases at J, with 5 bases in the middle. Using reference TRBV5-6 and TRBJ2-1 for the parts outside the CDR3, the full variable domain is DAGVTQSPTHLIKTRGQQVTLRCSPKSGHDTVSWYQQALGQGPQFIFQYYEEEERQRGNFPDRFSGHQFPNYSSELNVNALLLGDSALYLCASSLAGNEQFFGPGTRLTVL.

The J gene is TRBJ2-3, the V gene TRBV14; D gene uncertain. Trimming removed 0 bases from V and 2 bases from J, with 15 bases in between. Germline V CDR1 and CDR2: SGHDN, FVKESK. The CDR3 totals 17 residues. CDR3 protein: CASSQDSDWRLTDTQYF. CDR3 in DNA: TGTGCCAGCAGCCAAGATTCTGACTGGAGACTCACAGATACGCAGTATTTT.

The chain carries TRBV28 and TRBJ1-1; 9 bases are shared with TRBD1. Losses at the gene ends were 3 bases for V and 12 bases for J; bases not matched to a gene: 2. This CDR3 region has 11 residues. Germline CDR1 MDHEN, CDR2 SYDVKM. The CDR3 here is CASSFDRGTFF. The CDR3 DNA is TGTGCCAGCAGTTTCGACAGGGGGACTTTCTTT. The variable domain in full, completed from reference TRBV28 and TRBJ1-1, reads DVKVTQSSRYLVKRTGEKVFLECVQDMDHENMFWYRQDPGLGLRLIYFSYDVKMKEKGDIPEGYSVSREKKERFSLILESASTNQTSMYLCASSFDRGTFFGQGTRLTVV.

The rearrangement links TRBV19 to TRBJ1-4; TRBD1 is a possible D gene (5 bases). The V gene lost 5 bases and the J gene lost 8 bases, with 18 bases spanning the gap. Per the germline V gene, CDR1 is LNHDA and CDR2 is SQIVND (reference sequence). CDR3 size: 15 residues. The CDR3 is CASSPTWGLDEKLFF. The CDR3 DNA reads TGTGCCAGTAGTCCCACCTGGGGCCTGGACGAAAAACTGTTTTTT.

This clone was counted once. The rearrangement links TRBV9 to TRBJ1-4; possibly TRBD1 for D (5 bases). This CDR3 spans 15 amino acids. Germline CDR1 SGDLS, CDR2 YYNGEE. V gave up 0 bases and J gave up 7 bases, with 13 bases separating them. The CDR3 spells CASSVAGTIGEKLFF. Here the CDR3 DNA reads TGTGCCAGCAGCGTAGCTGGGACGATAGGTGAAAAACTGTTTTTT.

The rearrangement uses TRBV18 and TRBJ1-4, with TRBD1 matching 9 bases. In germline, CDR1 is KGHSH, CDR2 LQKENI. CDR3 length: 17 amino acids. Trimming removed 3 bases from V and 0 bases from J; junction bases left unmatched: 5. CDR3 loop: CASSPSTGGSTNEKLFF. CDR3 nucleotides: TGTGCCAGCTCACCGTCGACAGGGGGGTCAACTAATGAAAAACTGTTTTTT.

This chain links TRBV12-3 or TRBV12-4 with TRBJ2-1, with a possible D match to TRBD2 (5 bases). CDR3 size: 13 residues. Trimming took off 8 bases at V and 6 bases at J, with 14 bases between the two ends. The CDR3 protein is CASGPGLTNEQFF. CDR3 sequence (DNA): TGTGCCAGCGGCCCAGGACTTACCAATGAGCAGTTCTTC.